This T cell receptor (beta chain) was recovered during a study of cytomegalovirus exposure and HLA in healthy donors. The J segment lost 13 bases and the V segment lost 6 bases, leaving 9 bases of the junction unmatched. The germline CDR1 and CDR2 sequences are MNHEY and SMNVEV (reference sequence). The CDR3 runs to 13 residues. For this clone: Its target is unknown.

Both 60 Vbeta primers and 13 Jbeta primers went into the PCR. Clones were sequenced by immunoSEQ multiplex PCR, and TCRdb holds only the in-frame ones, with some missing. The data show some 170,000 clones, more than 60% seen once. The study's findings and limits: Analysis was carried out at a later point, and it linked a missense DCLRE1C variant to TCR beta V- and J-gene trimming. Later on, an analysis found that several of the most significant clusters appeared to be linked to common viral pathogens, which included parvovirus B19.

Material: PBMCs. The receptor was isolated from a middle-aged man in good health and CMV-seronegative. The chain combines TRBV27 with TRBJ1-6; 7 positions match TRBD1. CDR3 residues: CASSRDSMSPLHF. CDR3 nucleotides: TGTGCCAGCAGCCGGGACAGCATGTCGCCCCTCCACTTT.